Listed below are T cell receptor beta chains from one sample, sequenced in a study of cytomegalovirus exposure and HLA in healthy donors. The repertoire was sequenced with immunoSEQ multiplex PCR; TCRdb's copy has only in-frame clones and lacks some. The sample lists about 84,000 clones; roughly 64% were seen once. The specimen was PBMCs. The receptors were sampled from a woman aged 40-49 years in good health and CMV-seropositive. Both conserved end residues are trimmed from each CDR3. A D gene is named only where the DNA matches it firmly.

D,V,CDR3
TRBD2,TRBV5-8,ASGTSGRGQETQY
TRBD2,TRBV4-1,ASSQGLAGGGETQY
-,TRBV28,ASSSGAYNEQF
-,TRBV5-1,ASSLEAVTSTDTQY
-,TRBV6-5,ASVSLGPNYGYT
TRBD1,TRBV7-9,ASSPGGGQTAF
TRBD1,TRBV2,ASSEGGQVIYEQY
-,TRBV7-2,ASSLVNPGQRTEAF
-,TRBV18,ASSPFSGEQY
-,TRBV6-1,ASNQDSNQPQH
-,TRBV7-8,ASSLAGGSTSYEQY
TRBD1,TRBV4-3,ASSQDWDRVYGYT
TRBD1,TRBV7-8,ASSSTGTVHSNYGYT
-,TRBV7-2,ASSFLGGGITEAF
TRBD2,TRBV7-6,ASSLAGGVDEQF
TRBD1,TRBV7-9,ASSLKGTEAKNIQY
-,TRBV19,ASTRTDGNTIY
TRBD2,TRBV5-6,ASSSTGTSGSYEQY
TRBD2,TRBV19,ASSMSGIYNEQF
-,TRBV21-1,ASSKGGGAVNEQY
TRBD1,TRBV2,ASSQQGQRQY
-,TRBV5-1,ASSPQGSGNTIY
TRBD1,TRBV19,ASSRTGATGELF
TRBD1,TRBV9,ASSVVTGGDTEAF
-,TRBV9,ASSVDPNSGEAF
TRBD2,TRBV28,ASRRRLAGGEDEQF
TRBD1,TRBV6-5,ASSRTGGGETQY